Given below is one T cell receptor (beta chain) in context. Its antigen is still unknown. The record originates from a study of T cell clones after liver transplantation. Study findings and constraints: Rather than being deleted, graft donor-reactive T cells may have moved into the graft.

Germline-derived CDR1 and CDR2 are LNHDA and SQIVND (reference sequence). This CDR3 comprises 15 residues. V shed 1 base and J 5 bases; nucleotides not matched to a gene: 2. Sequencing was performed with immunoSEQ multiplex PCR; in TCRdb, only in-frame clones are kept and a portion is missing. The table includes more than 95,000 clones, around four fifths detected once. The source is a human donor who received a liver transplant. The material sequenced was CD4+ T cells from blood, taken before liver transplant. The V and J genes are TRBV19 and TRBJ1-4; 9 nucleotides agree with TRBD1. The DNA of the CDR3 is TGTGCCAGTAGTATAGGCGACAGGGGGAATGAAAAACTGTTTTTT. This codes for CASSIGDRGNEKLFF. Supplemented by reference TRBV19 and TRBJ1-4, the full variable domain reads DGGITQSPKYLFRKEGQNVTLSCEQNLNHDAMYWYRQDPGQGLRLIYYSQIVNDFQKGDIAEGYSVSREKKESFPLTVTSAQKNPTAFYLCASSIGDRGNEKLFFGSGTQLSVL.